This T cell receptor beta chain appears in the sequencing data of a study of cytomegalovirus exposure and HLA in healthy donors. Researchers ran the PCR with 60 Vbeta and 13 Jbeta primers. Libraries were prepared by immunoSEQ multiplex PCR; TCRdb keeps only in-frame clonotypes and omits some of them. This table holds roughly 250,000 clones, 80% found once. Germline trimming cut 2 bases from V and 7 bases from J; bases unmatched to any gene: 9. The CDR3 spans 14 residues. The V gene's germline CDR1 is GTSNPN and CDR2 SVGIG (reference sequence). A few counts support this clone. The chain couples TRBV30 to TRBJ1-1, with 8 bases fitting TRBD1. The material sequenced was PBMCs. This TCR came from a girl aged 2-10 years in good health and CMV-seronegative. CDR3 DNA: TGTGCCTGGAGTAACAGGGGGACTAGCGGTGAAGCTTTCTTT. Translating it yields CAWSNRGTSGEAFF.